The present entry profiles one T cell receptor beta chain with its context. Its matching antigen is unknown. The record originates from a study of PD-1 blockade in mismatch repair-deficient tumors. Study at large: Patients had approximately 11 mismatch repair-deficient cancer types, all previously treated and progressing.

Clones were read by immunoSEQ multiplex PCR, and TCRdb kept only the in-frame ones, dropping some. The table includes about 100,000 clones, 82% detected once. The CDR3 is 13 residues long. Trimming pared 0 bases from V and 7 bases from J, leaving 7 bases between. The V gene's germline CDR1 is MNHEY and CDR2 SMNVEV (reference sequence). Study-wide results and caveats: Tumor-resident clones, often absent from pretreatment blood, expanded after pembrolizumab and then contracted.

V is TRBV27 and J is TRBJ2-1, with no clear D. The material was peripheral blood, obtained around 8 months after starting pembrolizumab. This TCR derives from an adult with mismatch repair-deficient cancer. The CDR3 DNA follows: TGTGCCAGCAGTTTATCCAAGAGGAATGAGCAGTTCTTC. Its translation is CASSLSKRNEQFF.